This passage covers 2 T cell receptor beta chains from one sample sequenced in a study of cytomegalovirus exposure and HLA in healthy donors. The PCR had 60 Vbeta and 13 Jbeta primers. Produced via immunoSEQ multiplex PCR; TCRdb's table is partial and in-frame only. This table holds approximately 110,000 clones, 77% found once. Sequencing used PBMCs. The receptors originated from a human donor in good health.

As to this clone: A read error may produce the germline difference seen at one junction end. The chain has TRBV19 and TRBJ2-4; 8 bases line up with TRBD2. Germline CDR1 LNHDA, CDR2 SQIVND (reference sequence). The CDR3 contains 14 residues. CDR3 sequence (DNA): TGTGCCAGTTCCGGGGGGGGTTCTATAAACAGTCAGTACTTC. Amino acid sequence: CASSGGGSINSQYF.

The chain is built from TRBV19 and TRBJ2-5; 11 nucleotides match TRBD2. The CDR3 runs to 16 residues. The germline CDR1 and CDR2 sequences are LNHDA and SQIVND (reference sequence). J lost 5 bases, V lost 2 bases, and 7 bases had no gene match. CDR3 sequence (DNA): TGTGCCAGTAGTATACTGTTAGCGGGAGGGACCGAGACCCAGTACTTC. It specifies CASSILLAGGTETQYF.